Given below is one T cell receptor beta chain in context. In the original workflow: Reference gene primer amplification gave estimated nucleated cell counts. Some clones are missing from TCRdb's copy, which holds only in-frame ones; the method was immunoSEQ multiplex PCR. The DNA gave D and trimming, while V, J and clone size come from that table. The sample carries fewer than 85,000 clones, around 90% recorded once. This record belongs to a study of blood T cell repertoires in COVID-19. In the study overall: From T cells, B-cell-depleted T cells, or PBMCs came the material, which was cDNA or gDNA.

V lost 7 bases to trimming and J lost 4 bases, with 13 bases between them. CDR3 length: 13 residues. Germline values: CDR1 LGHDT, CDR2 YNNKEL (reference sequence). The specimen sequenced was peripheral blood. The TCR was taken from a man aged 50 or older with active COVID-19. This sequence joins TRBV3-1 (or the pseudogene TRBV3-2) and TRBJ1-1; D remains ambiguous. The CDR3 region has the DNA TGTGCCAGCACCGAGAGGGTAGGCACTGAAGCTTTCTTT. This gives the protein CASTERVGTEAFF.